Listed below are T cell receptor beta chains from one sample, sequenced in a study of blood T cell repertoires in COVID-19. The method was immunoSEQ multiplex PCR; TCRdb's version includes in-frame clones alone and lacks a portion of them. The repertoire holds fewer than 500,000 clones, with approximately 90% as singletons. Material: peripheral blood. Receptor source: a woman aged 30 to 39 with acute or convalescent COVID-19. Each CDR3 is given with its conserved first and last residue. Fields, in order: J gene, D gene, clone size, CDR3 length, V gene, CDR3 DNA, CDR3 protein. D genes are given only for firm matches. Size is stated for part of the rows, as once, few or many counts, or as a class when the clone is expanded.

j_call: TRBJ1-4; d_call: -; clone_size: -; cdr3_length: 16; v_call: TRBV23-1; cdr3_nt: TGCGCCAGCAGTCAATTCCCGGGACTCGGGGGTGAAAAACTGTTTTTT; cdr3_aa: CASSQFPGLGGEKLFF
j_call: TRBJ2-7; d_call: -; clone_size: -; cdr3_length: 13; v_call: TRBV27; cdr3_nt: TGTGCCAGCAGTTTCTTTGGGGGGTACGAGCAGTACTTC; cdr3_aa: CASSFFGGYEQYF
j_call: TRBJ2-1; d_call: TRBD2; clone_size: -; cdr3_length: 14; v_call: TRBV11-2; cdr3_nt: TGTGCCAGCAGCTTAGCGGGGGGATACAATGAGCAGTTCTTC; cdr3_aa: CASSLAGGYNEQFF
j_call: TRBJ1-2; d_call: -; clone_size: -; cdr3_length: 14; v_call: TRBV19; cdr3_nt: TGTGCCAGTAGGGGCTTCAGGGACTCGGGAGGCTACACCTTC; cdr3_aa: CASRGFRDSGGYTF
j_call: TRBJ1-1; d_call: -; clone_size: -; cdr3_length: 11; v_call: TRBV30; cdr3_nt: TGTGCCTTAGAGGGTCAGACTGAAGCTTTCTTT; cdr3_aa: CALEGQTEAFF
j_call: TRBJ1-2; d_call: TRBD1; clone_size: -; cdr3_length: 14; v_call: TRBV15; cdr3_nt: TGTGCCACCAGCAGAGTACAGGGGGACTATGGCTACACCTTC; cdr3_aa: CATSRVQGDYGYTF
j_call: TRBJ2-3; d_call: TRBD1; clone_size: -; cdr3_length: 15; v_call: TRBV2; cdr3_nt: TGTGCCAGCTTTCTCCAAGGGGGCAGCGGAGATACGCAGTATTTT; cdr3_aa: CASFLQGGSGDTQYF
j_call: TRBJ2-5; d_call: TRBD1; clone_size: -; cdr3_length: 13; v_call: TRBV12-3/TRBV12-4; cdr3_nt: TGTGCCAGCAGCCCCAGGGGGTCGGAGACCCAGTACTTC; cdr3_aa: CASSPRGSETQYF
j_call: TRBJ2-2; d_call: TRBD1; clone_size: -; cdr3_length: 16; v_call: TRBV18; cdr3_nt: TGTGCCAGCTCACCAGCCGGGACAGGGAACACCGGGGAGCTGTTTTTT; cdr3_aa: CASSPAGTGNTGELFF
j_call: TRBJ2-3; d_call: TRBD2; clone_size: -; cdr3_length: 18; v_call: TRBV29-1; cdr3_nt: TGCAGCGTCGACGGACTAGCGGGGGCTTCCTTGAGCACAGATACGCAGTATTTT; cdr3_aa: CSVDGLAGASLSTDTQYF
j_call: TRBJ2-1; d_call: TRBD2; clone_size: -; cdr3_length: 16; v_call: TRBV24-1; cdr3_nt: TGTGCCACCAGTGATCTACTAGCGGGGGCATACGGTGAGCAGTTCTTC; cdr3_aa: CATSDLLAGAYGEQFF
j_call: TRBJ2-7; d_call: TRBD2; clone_size: -; cdr3_length: 15; v_call: TRBV4-1; cdr3_nt: TGCGCCAGCAGCCCCCGACTAGCGGGGGGCTACGAGCAGTACTTC; cdr3_aa: CASSPRLAGGYEQYF
j_call: TRBJ1-2; d_call: -; clone_size: -; cdr3_length: 15; v_call: TRBV28; cdr3_nt: TGTGCCAGCAGTTCGCCTATAACAGGGAACTATGGCTACACCTTC; cdr3_aa: CASSSPITGNYGYTF
j_call: TRBJ1-2; d_call: TRBD1; clone_size: -; cdr3_length: 16; v_call: TRBV29-1; cdr3_nt: TGCAGCGTTGAAGAGGTGGAGCCAGGGGGGAACTATGGCTACACCTTC; cdr3_aa: CSVEEVEPGGNYGYTF
j_call: TRBJ2-1; d_call: TRBD2; clone_size: -; cdr3_length: 18; v_call: TRBV5-1; cdr3_nt: TGCGCCAGCAGCCCGACTAGCGGGGGCATACTCTCCTACAATGAGCAGTTCTTC; cdr3_aa: CASSPTSGGILSYNEQFF
j_call: TRBJ2-3; d_call: TRBD1; clone_size: -; cdr3_length: 16; v_call: TRBV4-1; cdr3_nt: TGCGCCAGCAGCCACGTGTTGGACAGGGAGACAGATACGCAGTATTTT; cdr3_aa: CASSHVLDRETDTQYF
j_call: TRBJ2-4; d_call: -; clone_size: -; cdr3_length: 15; v_call: TRBV4-2; cdr3_nt: TGTGCCAGCAGGCCCACCGGGGAGGCCAAAAACATTCAGTACTTC; cdr3_aa: CASRPTGEAKNIQYF
j_call: TRBJ2-5; d_call: TRBD1; clone_size: once; cdr3_length: 16; v_call: TRBV7-3; cdr3_nt: TGTGCCAGCAGCTTACTCGGACAGGGGGCGCTTGAGACCCAGTACTTC; cdr3_aa: CASSLLGQGALETQYF
j_call: TRBJ2-1; d_call: -; clone_size: -; cdr3_length: 15; v_call: TRBV29-1; cdr3_nt: TGCAGCGCCGATGGGGGCAGGGCCGGGTACAATGAGCAGTTCTTC; cdr3_aa: CSADGGRAGYNEQFF
j_call: TRBJ1-4; d_call: -; clone_size: once; cdr3_length: 11; v_call: TRBV28; cdr3_nt: TGTGCCAGCGCCGGTAATGAAAAACTGTTTTTT; cdr3_aa: CASAGNEKLFF
j_call: TRBJ1-6; d_call: -; clone_size: -; cdr3_length: 16; v_call: TRBV5-1; cdr3_nt: TGCGCCAGCAGCCAACAAATACAGGTCCCAAATTCACCCCTCCACTTT; cdr3_aa: CASSQQIQVPNSPLHF
j_call: TRBJ2-3; d_call: TRBD2; clone_size: -; cdr3_length: 16; v_call: TRBV5-1; cdr3_nt: TGCGCCAGCAGCCGGTTCGGGACTAGCGTCACAGATACGCAGTATTTT; cdr3_aa: CASSRFGTSVTDTQYF
j_call: TRBJ1-1; d_call: -; clone_size: -; cdr3_length: 11; v_call: TRBV20-1; cdr3_nt: TGCAGTCATCAGGCAAACACTGAAGCTTTCTTT; cdr3_aa: CSHQANTEAFF
j_call: TRBJ2-1; d_call: -; clone_size: -; cdr3_length: 15; v_call: TRBV7-2; cdr3_nt: TGTGCCAGCAGCTTAGTCAGGGGTTCCTACAATGAGCAGTTCTTC; cdr3_aa: CASSLVRGSYNEQFF
j_call: TRBJ1-2; d_call: -; clone_size: -; cdr3_length: 18; v_call: TRBV7-9; cdr3_nt: TGTGCCAGCAGCTTAGTAAGCGGGGGGGCCCGACTTAACTATGGCTACACCTTC; cdr3_aa: CASSLVSGGARLNYGYTF
j_call: TRBJ2-7; d_call: TRBD1; clone_size: -; cdr3_length: 14; v_call: TRBV4-1; cdr3_nt: TGCGCCAGCAGCCAAGGGGGACAGGGCTACGAGCAGTACTTC; cdr3_aa: CASSQGGQGYEQYF
j_call: TRBJ2-7; d_call: TRBD2; clone_size: -; cdr3_length: 14; v_call: TRBV9; cdr3_nt: TGTGCCAGCAGCGTAGACGCGGGGGGTCTCGAGCAGTACTTC; cdr3_aa: CASSVDAGGLEQYF
j_call: TRBJ1-2; d_call: -; clone_size: once; cdr3_length: 15; v_call: TRBV29-1; cdr3_nt: TGCAGCGTGCCCACGGGGGGACCTAGTTCTTCTGGCTACACCTTC; cdr3_aa: CSVPTGGPSSSGYTF
j_call: TRBJ2-5; d_call: -; clone_size: -; cdr3_length: 15; v_call: TRBV6-2/TRBV6-3; cdr3_nt: TGTGCCAGCAGTTCCCCTTCAAGAGTTGGAGAGACCCAGTACTTC; cdr3_aa: CASSSPSRVGETQYF
j_call: TRBJ1-2; d_call: -; clone_size: -; cdr3_length: 16; v_call: TRBV29-1; cdr3_nt: TGCAGCGCCCCGTCCGAAGTCCAGGGAATTCACTATGGCTACACCTTC; cdr3_aa: CSAPSEVQGIHYGYTF
j_call: TRBJ2-5; d_call: TRBD2; clone_size: -; cdr3_length: 15; v_call: TRBV12-5; cdr3_nt: TGTGCTAGTGCCCCAAGCGGGGGGGCCGCGGAGACCCAGTACTTC; cdr3_aa: CASAPSGGAAETQYF
j_call: TRBJ2-7; d_call: TRBD1; clone_size: -; cdr3_length: 16; v_call: TRBV28; cdr3_nt: TGTGCCAGCAGTTTAAGCGTCAGGACAGGGCTCTACGAGCAGTACTTC; cdr3_aa: CASSLSVRTGLYEQYF
j_call: TRBJ2-7; d_call: -; clone_size: -; cdr3_length: 14; v_call: TRBV7-2; cdr3_nt: TGTGCCAGCAGCTTAGCAGGGACAATCTACGAGCAGTACTTC; cdr3_aa: CASSLAGTIYEQYF
j_call: TRBJ2-2; d_call: -; clone_size: -; cdr3_length: 16; v_call: TRBV24-1; cdr3_nt: TGTGCCACCAGTGACCCCAGCAGGGCGTGGGTAGGGGAGCTGTTTTTT; cdr3_aa: CATSDPSRAWVGELFF
j_call: TRBJ1-4; d_call: TRBD1; clone_size: -; cdr3_length: 16; v_call: TRBV2; cdr3_nt: TGTGCCAGCAGTGACAGGGGGCCTCGGAACTTTGAAAAACTGTTTTTT; cdr3_aa: CASSDRGPRNFEKLFF
j_call: TRBJ2-3; d_call: -; clone_size: -; cdr3_length: 12; v_call: TRBV10-1; cdr3_nt: TGCGCCAGCTCGGAGGGTCCAGATACGCAGTATTTT; cdr3_aa: CASSEGPDTQYF
j_call: TRBJ2-7; d_call: -; clone_size: -; cdr3_length: 15; v_call: TRBV11-2; cdr3_nt: TGTGCCAGCAGCTTATACGTCCTAGCCTCGGACGAGCAGTACTTC; cdr3_aa: CASSLYVLASDEQYF
j_call: TRBJ2-3; d_call: -; clone_size: few; cdr3_length: 15; v_call: TRBV10-1; cdr3_nt: TGCGCCAGCAGTGAGTCTAGGGGGTACACAGATACGCAGTATTTT; cdr3_aa: CASSESRGYTDTQYF
j_call: TRBJ2-3; d_call: -; clone_size: -; cdr3_length: 15; v_call: TRBV5-4; cdr3_nt: TGTGCCAGCAGCCGAGTTGGGGGCGGCACAGATACGCAGTATTTT; cdr3_aa: CASSRVGGGTDTQYF
j_call: TRBJ2-7; d_call: -; clone_size: -; cdr3_length: 13; v_call: TRBV27; cdr3_nt: TGTGCCAGCAGTTTATGGGGCCTAGACGAGCAGTACTTC; cdr3_aa: CASSLWGLDEQYF
j_call: TRBJ2-7; d_call: -; clone_size: -; cdr3_length: 14; v_call: TRBV29-1; cdr3_nt: TGCAGCTCCTGTGAGGATATGAGGGACTACGAGCAGTACTTC; cdr3_aa: CSSCEDMRDYEQYF
j_call: TRBJ1-1; d_call: -; clone_size: once; cdr3_length: 14; v_call: TRBV3-1/TRBV3-2; cdr3_nt: TGTGCCAGCAGCCAAGGACAGTCGAACACTGAAGCTTTCTTT; cdr3_aa: CASSQGQSNTEAFF
j_call: TRBJ1-6; d_call: TRBD1; clone_size: -; cdr3_length: 16; v_call: TRBV18; cdr3_nt: TGTGCCAGCCAGGGGGGATCACAGGGTTCGAATTCACCCCTCCACTTT; cdr3_aa: CASQGGSQGSNSPLHF
j_call: TRBJ1-6; d_call: TRBD1; clone_size: -; cdr3_length: 14; v_call: TRBV7-9; cdr3_nt: TGTGCCAGCAGCGCGGGACAGTCAGTAGGTCCCCTCCACTTT; cdr3_aa: CASSAGQSVGPLHF
j_call: TRBJ1-1; d_call: TRBD1; clone_size: -; cdr3_length: 16; v_call: TRBV18; cdr3_nt: TGTGCCAGCTCACCAAGACAGGGAAACACGAACACTGAAGCTTTCTTT; cdr3_aa: CASSPRQGNTNTEAFF
j_call: TRBJ2-3; d_call: -; clone_size: -; cdr3_length: 12; v_call: TRBV29-1; cdr3_nt: TGCAGCGTTGAGCAGTCCACAGATACGCAGTATTTT; cdr3_aa: CSVEQSTDTQYF
j_call: TRBJ2-3; d_call: -; clone_size: -; cdr3_length: 12; v_call: TRBV19; cdr3_nt: TGTGCCAGTAGTATGACTCAGGGTACGCAGTATTTT; cdr3_aa: CASSMTQGTQYF
j_call: TRBJ1-4; d_call: TRBD1; clone_size: -; cdr3_length: 15; v_call: TRBV30; cdr3_nt: TGTGCCTTGACCGGGACAGGGGGCCTGCGTGAAAAACTGTTTTTT; cdr3_aa: CALTGTGGLREKLFF
j_call: TRBJ2-7; d_call: TRBD1; clone_size: -; cdr3_length: 15; v_call: TRBV10-3; cdr3_nt: TGTGCCATCAGTGAGTCTGTGGGGACAGGGCACGAGCAGTACTTC; cdr3_aa: CAISESVGTGHEQYF
j_call: TRBJ1-5; d_call: -; clone_size: -; cdr3_length: 15; v_call: TRBV6-1; cdr3_nt: TGTGCCAGCAGTGAACCCGGACTCCGCAATCAGCCCCAGCATTTT; cdr3_aa: CASSEPGLRNQPQHF
j_call: TRBJ2-1; d_call: -; clone_size: -; cdr3_length: 15; v_call: TRBV7-3; cdr3_nt: TGTGCCAGCAGTGCGGGACCCAGCTCCTACAATGAGCAGTTCTTC; cdr3_aa: CASSAGPSSYNEQFF
j_call: TRBJ1-2; d_call: -; clone_size: few; cdr3_length: 14; v_call: TRBV10-2; cdr3_nt: TGCGCCAGCAGTCGGCGGGAACAAAAGGATGGCTACACCTTC; cdr3_aa: CASSRREQKDGYTF
j_call: TRBJ1-1; d_call: -; clone_size: -; cdr3_length: 13; v_call: TRBV9; cdr3_nt: TGTGCCAGCAATCGGGGGTGGGACACTGAAGCTTTCTTT; cdr3_aa: CASNRGWDTEAFF
j_call: TRBJ2-3; d_call: TRBD1; clone_size: -; cdr3_length: 14; v_call: TRBV24-1; cdr3_nt: TGTGCCACCAGTGCCAGGGGGAGCACAGATACGCAGTATTTT; cdr3_aa: CATSARGSTDTQYF
j_call: TRBJ1-6; d_call: TRBD1; clone_size: -; cdr3_length: 19; v_call: TRBV5-6; cdr3_nt: TGTGCCAGCAGTTTTACCGGGACAGGGGCTCGTGGGCGCAATTCACCCCTCCACTTT; cdr3_aa: CASSFTGTGARGRNSPLHF
j_call: TRBJ1-6; d_call: -; clone_size: few; cdr3_length: 14; v_call: TRBV3-1/TRBV3-2; cdr3_nt: TGTGCCAGCAGCCAAGGTGACAGCCAATTGCCCCTCCACTTT; cdr3_aa: CASSQGDSQLPLHF
j_call: TRBJ1-3; d_call: TRBD1; clone_size: -; cdr3_length: 17; v_call: TRBV30; cdr3_nt: TGTGCCTGGAACGACAGGGCGAGGTCCCAAACTGGAAACACCATATATTTT; cdr3_aa: CAWNDRARSQTGNTIYF
j_call: TRBJ2-7; d_call: -; clone_size: -; cdr3_length: 12; v_call: TRBV28; cdr3_nt: TGTGCCAGCAGTTTAAGGGGCTACGAGCAGTACTTC; cdr3_aa: CASSLRGYEQYF
j_call: TRBJ2-7; d_call: TRBD2; clone_size: -; cdr3_length: 13; v_call: TRBV19; cdr3_nt: TGTGCCAGTAGGGGACTAGGGTCGGGCGAGCAGTACTTC; cdr3_aa: CASRGLGSGEQYF
j_call: TRBJ2-2; d_call: -; clone_size: -; cdr3_length: 12; v_call: TRBV29-1; cdr3_nt: TGCAGCGTTGAAGCCCTCACCGGGGAGCTGTTTTTT; cdr3_aa: CSVEALTGELFF